This TCR beta chain was profiled in a study of cytomegalovirus exposure and HLA in healthy donors. Study results and limitations: A later analysis reportedly found fewer N-insertions in an Asian-associated ancestry cluster than the approximately 670-donor mean. Later analysis revealed greater clonal expansion in HLA-associated TCR beta chains than in equally common others. A later analysis linked a missense variant in DCLRE1C to the trimming of TCR beta V and J genes.

This clone has just one count. The antigen is not known. Vbeta (60) and Jbeta (13) primers were used in the PCR. Clones were sequenced by immunoSEQ multiplex PCR, and TCRdb holds only the in-frame ones, with some missing. The top ten hold about 0.25% of the sample, which has about 210,000 clones, more than 75% seen once. Germline V CDR1 and CDR2: SGHTA, FQGNSA. The V gene lost 5 bases and the J gene lost 4 bases, with 20 bases spanning the gap. This CDR3 has 16 residues. Those who donated were healthy bone marrow donors. The genes are TRBV7-2 and TRBJ1-2; D may be TRBD1 (6 bases). The sequencing sample was made of PBMCs. The TCR comes from a girl aged 2 to 9 in good health and CMV-seronegative. The CDR3 nucleotides are TGTGCCAGCAGCCCAAATATCGACAGGAGTGTCTATGGCTACACCTTC. It encodes CASSPNIDRSVYGYTF.